Shown below are 3 T cell receptor beta chains from a single sample sequenced in a study of shared clonotypes between healthy human individuals. The protocol was immunoSEQ multiplex PCR, while the TCRdb copy is restricted to in-frame clones and leaves out a portion. This repertoire shows about 2.5 million clones, 80% to 95% found once; its top ten account for 0.3% to 0.4%. The sample taken for sequencing was naive CD4+ T cells from PBMCs. Subset given: CD45RA+ positively selected. All receptors come from a man aged 18 to 29 in good health. Some clones in this sample may be carry-over from other donors' samples.

The chain couples TRBV6-1 to TRBJ1-5; 7 bases align to TRBD1. The CDR3 runs to 14 residues. Per the germline V gene, CDR1 is MNHNS and CDR2 is SASEGT. V gave up 6 bases and J gave up 3 bases; unmatched junction bases: 5. CDR3 amino acids: CASRTGPLNQPQHF. Written as DNA, the CDR3 is TGTGCCAGCAGGACAGGGCCCCTCAATCAGCCCCAGCATTTT.

This clone has just one count. The J gene is TRBJ2-5, the V gene TRBV7-2; D gene unclear. Germline V gene lookup returns CDR1 SGHTA and CDR2 FQGNSA. The CDR3 is 14 amino acids. Trimming shortened V by 0 bases and J by 0 bases, and 5 bases separated the two germline ends. The CDR3 reads CASSLAHYQETQYF. The CDR3 nucleotides are TGTGCCAGCAGCTTAGCGCACTACCAAGAGACCCAGTACTTC.

As to this clone: Other DNA sequences of this sample code for an identical CDR3. The CDR3 loop reads CASSFGGSNQPQHF. In DNA form, the CDR3 reads TGTGCCAGCAGTTTCGGGGGATCCAATCAGCCCCAGCATTTT. The V gene is TRBV28, the J gene TRBJ1-5; weak D call: TRBD1 (5 bases). Trimming cost V 3 bases and J 3 bases, with 9 bases left between them. The CDR3 has 14 residues. Germline CDR1 and CDR2: MDHEN and SYDVKM.